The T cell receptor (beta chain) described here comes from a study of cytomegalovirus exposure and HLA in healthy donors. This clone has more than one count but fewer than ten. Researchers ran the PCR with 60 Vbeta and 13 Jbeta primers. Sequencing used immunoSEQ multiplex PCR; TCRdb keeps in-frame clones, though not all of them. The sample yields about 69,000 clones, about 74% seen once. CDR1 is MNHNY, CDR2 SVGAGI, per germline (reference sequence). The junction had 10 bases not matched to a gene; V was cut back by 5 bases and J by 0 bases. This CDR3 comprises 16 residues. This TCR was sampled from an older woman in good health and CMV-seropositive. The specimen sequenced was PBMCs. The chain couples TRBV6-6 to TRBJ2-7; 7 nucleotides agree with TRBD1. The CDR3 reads CASSPMDRTFSYEQYF. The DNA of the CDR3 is TGTGCCAGCAGTCCTATGGACAGGACCTTCTCCTACGAGCAGTACTTC.